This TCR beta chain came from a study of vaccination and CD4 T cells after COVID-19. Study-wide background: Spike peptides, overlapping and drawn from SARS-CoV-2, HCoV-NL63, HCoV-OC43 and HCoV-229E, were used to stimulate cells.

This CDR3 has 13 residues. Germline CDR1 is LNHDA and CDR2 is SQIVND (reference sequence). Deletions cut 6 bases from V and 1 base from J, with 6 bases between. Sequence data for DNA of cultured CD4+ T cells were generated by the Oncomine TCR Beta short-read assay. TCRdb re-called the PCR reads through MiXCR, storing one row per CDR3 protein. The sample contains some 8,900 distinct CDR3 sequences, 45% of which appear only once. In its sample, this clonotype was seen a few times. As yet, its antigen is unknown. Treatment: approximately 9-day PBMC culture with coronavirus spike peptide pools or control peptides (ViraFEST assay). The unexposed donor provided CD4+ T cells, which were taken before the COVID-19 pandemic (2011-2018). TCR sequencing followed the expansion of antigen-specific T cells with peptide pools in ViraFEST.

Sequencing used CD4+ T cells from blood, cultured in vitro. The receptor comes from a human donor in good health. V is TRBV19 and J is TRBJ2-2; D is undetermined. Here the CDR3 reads CASRRVNTGELFF. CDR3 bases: TGTGCCAGTAGACGGGTGAACACCGGGGAGCTGTTTTTT.